This T cell receptor beta chain was identified during a study of cytomegalovirus exposure and HLA in healthy donors. Study-level points and caveats: Later work found that TCR association rates differed between HLA loci; DRB1 had the most and HLA-C the fewest. It was taken for granted in presence/absence analyses that sequencing depth across donors was roughly uniform.

CDR3 length equals 17 residues. Trimming shortened V by 6 bases and J by 1 base, and 21 bases separated the two germline ends. Germline V gene sequence: CDR1 SGHVS, CDR2 FQNEAQ. A note on this clone: Its antigen is unknown.

Amplification used 60 Vbeta primers and 13 Jbeta primers. The table came from immunoSEQ multiplex PCR; TCRdb's copy has only in-frame clones and leaves some out. The sample records 120,000 to 150,000 clones, over 75% being singletons. The sequenced material came from PBMCs. The chain joins TRBV7-8 to TRBJ1-1; D may be TRBD1 (6 bases). The receptor comes from a man aged 25 to 40 in good health and CMV-seronegative. The chain's CDR3 is CASRLGGGTSRNTEAFF. The CDR3 coding sequence is TGTGCCAGCAGACTAGGGGGGGGGACGTCGAGGAACACTGAAGCTTTCTTT.